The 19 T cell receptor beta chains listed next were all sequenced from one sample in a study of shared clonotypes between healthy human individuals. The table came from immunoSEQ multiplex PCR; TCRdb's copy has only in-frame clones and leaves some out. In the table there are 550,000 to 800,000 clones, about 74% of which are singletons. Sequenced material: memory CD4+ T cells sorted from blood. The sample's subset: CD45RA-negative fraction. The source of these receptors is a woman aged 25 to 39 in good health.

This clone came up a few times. Here the CDR3 reads CASSYSQGYDEQYF. The CDR3 DNA reads as TGTGCCAGCAGTTACTCTCAGGGGTACGACGAGCAGTACTTC. J is TRBJ2-7 and V is TRBV6-5, with TRBD1 as a possible D gene (6 bases). Trimming pared 0 bases from V and 5 bases from J, leaving 11 bases between. Germline CDR1 reads MNHEY; CDR2 reads SVGAGI. The CDR3 length is 14 residues.

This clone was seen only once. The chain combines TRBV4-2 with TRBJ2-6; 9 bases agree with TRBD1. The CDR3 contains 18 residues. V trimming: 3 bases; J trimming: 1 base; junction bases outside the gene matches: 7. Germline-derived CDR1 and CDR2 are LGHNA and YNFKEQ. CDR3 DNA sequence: TGTGCCAGCAGCCAGGGCCGGGACAGGGTATCTGGGGCCAACGTCCTGACTTTC. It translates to CASSQGRDRVSGANVLTF.

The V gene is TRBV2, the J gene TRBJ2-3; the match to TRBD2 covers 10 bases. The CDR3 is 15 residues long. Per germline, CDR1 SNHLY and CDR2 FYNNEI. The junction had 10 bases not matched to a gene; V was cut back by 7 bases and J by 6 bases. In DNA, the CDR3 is TGTGCCAGCACCCTTTTGGCTAGCGGGAGTGATACGCAGTATTTT. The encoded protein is CASTLLASGSDTQYF.

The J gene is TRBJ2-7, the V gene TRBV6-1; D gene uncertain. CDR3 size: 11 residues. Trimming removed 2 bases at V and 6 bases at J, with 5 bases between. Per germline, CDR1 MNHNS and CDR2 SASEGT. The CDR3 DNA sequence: TGTGCCAGCAGTGAACATGTCGAGCAGTACTTC. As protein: CASSEHVEQYF.

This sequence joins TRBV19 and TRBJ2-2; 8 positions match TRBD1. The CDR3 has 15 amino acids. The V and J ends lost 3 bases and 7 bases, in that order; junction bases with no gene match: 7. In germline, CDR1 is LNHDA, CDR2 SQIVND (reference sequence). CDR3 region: CASSMSQGAIGELFF. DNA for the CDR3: TGTGCCAGTAGTATGTCGCAGGGGGCAATCGGGGAGCTGTTTTTT.

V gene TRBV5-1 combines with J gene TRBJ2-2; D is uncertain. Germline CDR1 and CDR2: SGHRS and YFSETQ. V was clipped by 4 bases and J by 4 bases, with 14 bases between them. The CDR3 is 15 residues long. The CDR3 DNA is TGCGCCAGCAGCAAGACTGGAGTTGGCACCGGGGAGCTGTTTTTT. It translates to CASSKTGVGTGELFF.

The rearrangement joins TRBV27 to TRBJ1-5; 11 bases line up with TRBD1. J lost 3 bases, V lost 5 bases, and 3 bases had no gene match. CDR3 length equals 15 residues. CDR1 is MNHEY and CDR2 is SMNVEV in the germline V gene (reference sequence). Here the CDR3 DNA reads TGTGCCAGCAGTAGGGGACAGGGGGACAATCAGCCCCAGCATTTT. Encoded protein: CASSRGQGDNQPQHF.

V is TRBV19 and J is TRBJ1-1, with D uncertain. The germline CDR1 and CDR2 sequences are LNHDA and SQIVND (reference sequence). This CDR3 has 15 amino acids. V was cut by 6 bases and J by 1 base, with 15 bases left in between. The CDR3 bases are TGTGCCAGTAGCAAGGATGTGCGGGGGAACACTGAAGCTTTCTTT. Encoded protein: CASSKDVRGNTEAFF.

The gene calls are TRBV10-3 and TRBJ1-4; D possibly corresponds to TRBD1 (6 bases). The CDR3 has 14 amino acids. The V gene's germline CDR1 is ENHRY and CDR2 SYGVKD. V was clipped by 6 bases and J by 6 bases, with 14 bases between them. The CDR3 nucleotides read TGTGCCATCAGCGGCAGGGGCGATCATGAAAAACTGTTTTTT. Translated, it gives CAISGRGDHEKLFF.

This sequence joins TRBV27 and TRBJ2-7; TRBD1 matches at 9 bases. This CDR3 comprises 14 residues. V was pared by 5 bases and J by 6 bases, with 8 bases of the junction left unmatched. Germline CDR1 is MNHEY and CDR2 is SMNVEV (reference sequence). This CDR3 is CASSTQGAHREQYF. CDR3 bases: TGTGCCAGCAGTACACAGGGGGCCCACCGCGAGCAGTACTTC.

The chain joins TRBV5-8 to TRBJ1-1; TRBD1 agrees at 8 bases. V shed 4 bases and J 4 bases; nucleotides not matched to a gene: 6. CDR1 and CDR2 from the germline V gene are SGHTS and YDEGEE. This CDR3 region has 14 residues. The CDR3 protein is CASSHRQGPTEAFF. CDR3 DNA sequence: TGTGCCAGCAGCCACCGACAGGGGCCCACTGAAGCTTTCTTT. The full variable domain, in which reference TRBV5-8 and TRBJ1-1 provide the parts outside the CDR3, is EAGVTQSPTHLIKTRGQQATLRCSPISGHTSVYWYQQALGLGLQFLLWYDEGEERNRGNFPPRFSGRQFPNYSSELNVNALELEDSALYLCASSHRQGPTEAFFGQGTRLTVV.

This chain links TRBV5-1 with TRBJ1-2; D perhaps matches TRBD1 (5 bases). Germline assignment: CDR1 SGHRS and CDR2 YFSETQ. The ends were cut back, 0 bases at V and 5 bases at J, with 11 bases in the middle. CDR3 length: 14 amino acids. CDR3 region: CASSLAGTEYGYTF. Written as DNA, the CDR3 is TGCGCCAGCAGCTTGGCCGGGACGGAATATGGCTACACCTTC.

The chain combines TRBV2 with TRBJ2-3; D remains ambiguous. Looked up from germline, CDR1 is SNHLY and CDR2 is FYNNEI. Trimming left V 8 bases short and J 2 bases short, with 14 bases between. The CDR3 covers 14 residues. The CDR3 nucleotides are TGTGCCAGCTTGACGCAAAAGGACACAGATACGCAGTATTTT. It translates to CASLTQKDTDTQYF.

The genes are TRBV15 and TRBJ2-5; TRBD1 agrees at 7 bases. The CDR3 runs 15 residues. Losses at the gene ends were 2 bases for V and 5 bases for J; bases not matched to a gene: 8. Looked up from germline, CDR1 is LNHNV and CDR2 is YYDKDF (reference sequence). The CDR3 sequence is CATSRIPGGQETQYF. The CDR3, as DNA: TGTGCCACCAGCAGAATCCCAGGGGGTCAGGAGACCCAGTACTTC.

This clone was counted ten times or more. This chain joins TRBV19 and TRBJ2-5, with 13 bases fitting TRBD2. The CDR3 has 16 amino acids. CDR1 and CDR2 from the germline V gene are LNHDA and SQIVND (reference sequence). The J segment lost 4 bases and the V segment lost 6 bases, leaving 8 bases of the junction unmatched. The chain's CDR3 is CASSSLAGGGRETQYF. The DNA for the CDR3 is TGTGCCAGTAGCTCACTAGCGGGAGGGGGCAGAGAGACCCAGTACTTC.

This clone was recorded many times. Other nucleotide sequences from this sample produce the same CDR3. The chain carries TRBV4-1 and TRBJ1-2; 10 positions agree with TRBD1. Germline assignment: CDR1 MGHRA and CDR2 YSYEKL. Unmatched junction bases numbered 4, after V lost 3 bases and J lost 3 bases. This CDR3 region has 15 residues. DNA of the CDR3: TGCGCCAGCAGCCACGCCGGACAGGGGGACTATGGCTACACCTTC. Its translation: CASSHAGQGDYGYTF.

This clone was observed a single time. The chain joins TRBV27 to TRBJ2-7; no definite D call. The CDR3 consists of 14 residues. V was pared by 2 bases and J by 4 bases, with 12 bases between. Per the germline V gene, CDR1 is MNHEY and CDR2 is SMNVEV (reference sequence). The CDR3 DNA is TGTGCCAGCAGTTTAGTCCTAGGGCGGTACGAGCAGTACTTC. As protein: CASSLVLGRYEQYF.

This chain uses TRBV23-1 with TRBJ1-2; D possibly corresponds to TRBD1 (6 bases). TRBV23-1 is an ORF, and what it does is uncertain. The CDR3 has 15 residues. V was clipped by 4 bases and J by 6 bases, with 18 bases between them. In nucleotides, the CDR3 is TGCGCCAGCAGTCGGGGGGCGGGGAAGAGCGATGGCTACACCTTC. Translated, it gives CASSRGAGKSDGYTF.

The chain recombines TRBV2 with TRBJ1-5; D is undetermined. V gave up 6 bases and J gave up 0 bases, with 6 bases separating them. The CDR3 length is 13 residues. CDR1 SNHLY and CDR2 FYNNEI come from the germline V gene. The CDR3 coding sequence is TGTGCCAGCAGCGGTAATAGCAATCAGCCCCAGCATTTT. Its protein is CASSGNSNQPQHF.